This T cell receptor beta chain was sequenced for a study of memory CD4+ T cells and cytomegalovirus serostatus. The sort gate was single viable CD3+CD4+CD8-CD45RO+ cells for memory CD4+ T cells. Germline loops: CDR1 LNHDA, CDR2 SQIVND (reference sequence). Trimming stripped 8 bases from V and 10 bases from J, with 11 bases between. The CDR3 runs 10 residues. This clone was seen a handful of times. Libraries were prepared by immunoSEQ multiplex PCR; TCRdb keeps only in-frame clonotypes and omits some of them. Of about 50,000 clones in the sample, 78% were seen once. The sequence came from an adult in good health and CMV-seronegative. The sequenced sample consisted of memory CD4+ T cells from blood. This chain links TRBV19 with TRBJ1-1; D may be TRBD1 (5 bases). The CDR3 region is CASQWGVAFF. The DNA of the CDR3 is TGTGCCAGTCAGTGGGGGGTAGCTTTCTTT.